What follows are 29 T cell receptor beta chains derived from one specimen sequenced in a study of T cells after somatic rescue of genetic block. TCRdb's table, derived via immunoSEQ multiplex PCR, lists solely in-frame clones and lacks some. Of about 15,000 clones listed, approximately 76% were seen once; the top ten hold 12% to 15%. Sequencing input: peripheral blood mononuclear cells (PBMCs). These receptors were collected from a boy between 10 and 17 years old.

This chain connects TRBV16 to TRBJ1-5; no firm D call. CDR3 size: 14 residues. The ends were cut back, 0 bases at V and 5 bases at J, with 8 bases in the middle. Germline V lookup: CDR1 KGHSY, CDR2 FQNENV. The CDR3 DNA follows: TGTGCCAGCAGCCAATCAGGGTCCCATCAGCCCCAGCATTTT. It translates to CASSQSGSHQPQHF.

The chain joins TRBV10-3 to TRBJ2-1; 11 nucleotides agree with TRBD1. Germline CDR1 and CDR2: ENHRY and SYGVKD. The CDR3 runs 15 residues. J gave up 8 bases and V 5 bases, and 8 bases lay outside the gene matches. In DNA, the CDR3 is TGTGCCATCAGTACTAGAAGGGACAGGGGGGATGAGCAGTTCTTC. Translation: CAISTRRDRGDEQFF.

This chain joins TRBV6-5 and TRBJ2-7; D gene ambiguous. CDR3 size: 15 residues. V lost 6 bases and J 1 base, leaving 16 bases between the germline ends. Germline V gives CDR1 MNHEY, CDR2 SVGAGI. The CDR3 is CASREIWDGSYEQYF. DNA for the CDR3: TGTGCCAGCAGGGAAATATGGGATGGGTCCTACGAGCAGTACTTC.

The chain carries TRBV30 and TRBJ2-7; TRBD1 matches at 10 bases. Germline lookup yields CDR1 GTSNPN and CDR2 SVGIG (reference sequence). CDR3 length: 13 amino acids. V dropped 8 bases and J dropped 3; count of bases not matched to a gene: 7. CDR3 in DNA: TGTGCCGGCTTACGGGACAGGGGCTACGAGCAGTACTTC. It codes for CAGLRDRGYEQYF. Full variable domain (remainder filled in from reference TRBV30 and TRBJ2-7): SQTIHQWPATLVQPVGSPLSLECTVEGTSNPNLYWYRQAAGRGLQLLFYSVGIGQISSEVPQNLSASRPQDRQFILSSKKLLLSDSGFYLCAGLRDRGYEQYFGPGTRLTVT.

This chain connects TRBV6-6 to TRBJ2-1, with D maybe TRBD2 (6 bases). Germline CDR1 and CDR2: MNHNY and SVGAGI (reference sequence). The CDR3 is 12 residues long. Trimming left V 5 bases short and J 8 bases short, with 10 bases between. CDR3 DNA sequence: TGTGCCAGCAGTCCGGAGGGTGATGAGCAGTTCTTC. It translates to CASSPEGDEQFF.

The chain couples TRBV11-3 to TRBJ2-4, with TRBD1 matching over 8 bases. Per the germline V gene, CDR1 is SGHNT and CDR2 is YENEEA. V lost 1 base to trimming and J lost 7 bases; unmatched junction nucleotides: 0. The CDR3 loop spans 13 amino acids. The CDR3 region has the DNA TGTGCCAGCAGCTTAGCAGGGGGCAACATTCAGTACTTC. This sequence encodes CASSLAGGNIQYF.

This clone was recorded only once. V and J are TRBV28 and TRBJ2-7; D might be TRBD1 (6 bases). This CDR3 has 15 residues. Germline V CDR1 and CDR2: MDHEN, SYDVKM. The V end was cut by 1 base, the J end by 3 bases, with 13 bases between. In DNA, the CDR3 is TGTGCCAGCAGTTTATCGATATTAGGGGGCTACGAGCAGTACTTC. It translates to CASSLSILGGYEQYF.

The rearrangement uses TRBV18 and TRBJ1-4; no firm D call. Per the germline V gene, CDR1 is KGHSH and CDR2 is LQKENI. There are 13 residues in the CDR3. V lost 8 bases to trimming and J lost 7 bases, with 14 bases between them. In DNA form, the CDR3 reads TGTGCCAGCGGGAGGGAAGGCGGTGAAAAACTGTTTTTT. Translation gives CASGREGGEKLFF.

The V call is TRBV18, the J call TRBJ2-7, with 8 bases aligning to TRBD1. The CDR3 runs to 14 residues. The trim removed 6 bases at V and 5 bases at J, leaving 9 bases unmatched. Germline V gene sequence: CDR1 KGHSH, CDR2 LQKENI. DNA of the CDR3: TGTGCCAGCTCGACCCGGACAGGGATGGACGAGCAGTACTTC. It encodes CASSTRTGMDEQYF.

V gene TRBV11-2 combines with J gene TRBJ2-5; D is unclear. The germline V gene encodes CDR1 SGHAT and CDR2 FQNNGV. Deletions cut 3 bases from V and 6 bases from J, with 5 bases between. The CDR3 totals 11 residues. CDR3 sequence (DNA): TGTGCCAGCAGCTTCTCGAAGACCCAGTACTTC. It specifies CASSFSKTQYF.

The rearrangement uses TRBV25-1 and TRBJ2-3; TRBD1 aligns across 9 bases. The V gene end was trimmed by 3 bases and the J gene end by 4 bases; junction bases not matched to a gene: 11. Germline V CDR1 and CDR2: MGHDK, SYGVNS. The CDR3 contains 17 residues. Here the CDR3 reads CASSDHLGDRVADTQYF. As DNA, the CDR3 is TGTGCCAGCAGTGACCACCTCGGGGACAGGGTCGCAGATACGCAGTATTTT.

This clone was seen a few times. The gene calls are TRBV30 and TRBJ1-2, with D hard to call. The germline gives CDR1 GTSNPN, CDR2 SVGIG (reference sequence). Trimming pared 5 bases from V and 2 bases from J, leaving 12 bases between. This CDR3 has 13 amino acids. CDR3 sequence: CAWGTVRNYGYTF. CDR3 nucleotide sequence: TGTGCCTGGGGTACAGTTCGAAACTATGGCTACACCTTC.

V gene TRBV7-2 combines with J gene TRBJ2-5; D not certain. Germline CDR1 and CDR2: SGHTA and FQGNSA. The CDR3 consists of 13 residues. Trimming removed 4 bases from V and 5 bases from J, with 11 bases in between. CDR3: CASSSYLEETQYF. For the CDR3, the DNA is TGTGCCAGCAGCTCCTATCTGGAGGAGACCCAGTACTTC. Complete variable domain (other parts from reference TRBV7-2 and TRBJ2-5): GAGVSQSPSNKVTEKGKDVELRCDPISGHTALYWYRQSLGQGLEFLIYFQGNSAPDKSGLPSDRFSAERTGGSVSTLTIQRTQQEDSAVYLCASSSYLEETQYFGPGTRLLVL.

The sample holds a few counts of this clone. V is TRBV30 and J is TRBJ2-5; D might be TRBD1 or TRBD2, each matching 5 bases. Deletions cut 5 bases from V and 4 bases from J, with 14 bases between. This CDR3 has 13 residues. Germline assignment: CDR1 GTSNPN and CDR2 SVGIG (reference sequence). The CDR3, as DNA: TGTGCCTGGGGGACCACGAATGGAGAGACCCAGTACTTC. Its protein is CAWGTTNGETQYF.

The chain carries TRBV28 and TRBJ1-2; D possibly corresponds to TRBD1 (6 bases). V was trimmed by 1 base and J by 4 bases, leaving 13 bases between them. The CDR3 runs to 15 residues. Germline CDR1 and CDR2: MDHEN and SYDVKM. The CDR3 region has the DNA TGTGCCAGCAGTTTATATGGGGAAGGGGGCTATGGCTACACCTTC. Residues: CASSLYGEGGYGYTF.

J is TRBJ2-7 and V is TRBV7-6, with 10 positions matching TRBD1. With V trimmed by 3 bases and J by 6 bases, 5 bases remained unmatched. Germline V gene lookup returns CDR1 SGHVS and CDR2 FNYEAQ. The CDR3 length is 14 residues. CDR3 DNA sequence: TGTGCCAGCAGCTTTCCGGGACAGGGGATCGAGCAGTACTTC. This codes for CASSFPGQGIEQYF.

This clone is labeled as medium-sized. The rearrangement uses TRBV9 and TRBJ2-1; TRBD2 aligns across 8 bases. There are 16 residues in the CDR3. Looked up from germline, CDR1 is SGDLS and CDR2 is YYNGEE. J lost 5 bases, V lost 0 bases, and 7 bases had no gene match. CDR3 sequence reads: CASSVALAGGHNEQFF. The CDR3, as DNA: TGTGCCAGCAGCGTAGCTCTCGCGGGAGGCCACAATGAGCAGTTCTTC.

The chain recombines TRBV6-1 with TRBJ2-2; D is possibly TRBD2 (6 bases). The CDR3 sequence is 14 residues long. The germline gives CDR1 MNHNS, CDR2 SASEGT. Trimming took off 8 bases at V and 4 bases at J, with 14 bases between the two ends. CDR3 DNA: TGTGCCAGCGGGGGAGGTGTAGGCACCGGGGAGCTGTTTTTT. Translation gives CASGGGVGTGELFF.

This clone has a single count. The CDR3 loop reads CAWTHGEKLFF. The CDR3 coding sequence is TGTGCCTGGACGCACGGGGAAAAACTGTTTTTT. This chain joins TRBV30 and TRBJ1-4; no clear D. V gave up 4 bases and J gave up 8 bases, with 8 bases separating them. This CDR3 contains 11 residues. The germline CDR1 and CDR2 sequences are GTSNPN and SVGIG (reference sequence).

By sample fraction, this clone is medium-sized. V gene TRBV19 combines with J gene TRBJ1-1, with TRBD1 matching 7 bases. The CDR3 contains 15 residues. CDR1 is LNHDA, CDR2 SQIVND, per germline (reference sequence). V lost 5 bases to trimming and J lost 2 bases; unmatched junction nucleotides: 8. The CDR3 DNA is TGTGCCAGTAGTCCTATTCGGGACAGCAACACTGAAGCTTTCTTT. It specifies CASSPIRDSNTEAFF.

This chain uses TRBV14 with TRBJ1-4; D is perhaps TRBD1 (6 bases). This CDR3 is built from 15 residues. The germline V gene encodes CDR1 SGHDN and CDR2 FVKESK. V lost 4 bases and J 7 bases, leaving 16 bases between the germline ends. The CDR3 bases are TGTGCCAGCAGCCGCTCAGGGGCGCGGGGTGAAAAACTGTTTTTT. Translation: CASSRSGARGEKLFF.

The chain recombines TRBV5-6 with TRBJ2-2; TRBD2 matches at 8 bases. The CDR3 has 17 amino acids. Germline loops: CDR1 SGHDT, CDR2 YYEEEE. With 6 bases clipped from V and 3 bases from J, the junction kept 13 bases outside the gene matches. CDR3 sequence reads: CASTQAPIAGHTGELFF. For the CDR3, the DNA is TGTGCCAGCACCCAAGCTCCTATAGCGGGGCACACCGGGGAGCTGTTTTTT.

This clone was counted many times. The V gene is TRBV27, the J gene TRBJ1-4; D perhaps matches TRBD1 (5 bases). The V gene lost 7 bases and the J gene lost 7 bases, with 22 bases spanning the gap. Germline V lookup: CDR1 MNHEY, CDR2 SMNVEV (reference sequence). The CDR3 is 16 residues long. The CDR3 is CASTLSARVIGEKLFF. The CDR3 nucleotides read TGTGCCAGCACCTTATCCGCCAGGGTTATCGGTGAAAAACTGTTTTTT.

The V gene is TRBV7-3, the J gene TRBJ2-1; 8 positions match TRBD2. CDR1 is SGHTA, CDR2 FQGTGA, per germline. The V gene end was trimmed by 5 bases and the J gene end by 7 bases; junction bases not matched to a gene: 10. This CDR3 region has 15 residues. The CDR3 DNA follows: TGTGCCAGCAGCCCAGGAGCGGGGGAGACAAATGAGCAGTTCTTC. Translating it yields CASSPGAGETNEQFF. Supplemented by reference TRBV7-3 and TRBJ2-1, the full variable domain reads GAGVSQTPSNKVTEKGKYVELRCDPISGHTALYWYRQSLGQGPEFLIYFQGTGAADDSGLPNDRFFAVRPEGSVSTLKIQRTERGDSAVYLCASSPGAGETNEQFFGPGTRLTVL.

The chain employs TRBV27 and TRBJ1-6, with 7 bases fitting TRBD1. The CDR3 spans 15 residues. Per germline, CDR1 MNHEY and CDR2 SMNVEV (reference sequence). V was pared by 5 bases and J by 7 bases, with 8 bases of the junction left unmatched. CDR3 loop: CASSPRQGVNSPLHF. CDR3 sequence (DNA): TGTGCCAGCAGTCCCCGACAGGGCGTAAATTCACCCCTCCACTTT.

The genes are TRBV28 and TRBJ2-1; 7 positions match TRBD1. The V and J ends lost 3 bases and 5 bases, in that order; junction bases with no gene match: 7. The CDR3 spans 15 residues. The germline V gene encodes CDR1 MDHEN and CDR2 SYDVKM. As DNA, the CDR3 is TGTGCCAGCAGTTTTGGGGGACAGAGAAACAATGAGCAGTTCTTC. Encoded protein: CASSFGGQRNNEQFF.

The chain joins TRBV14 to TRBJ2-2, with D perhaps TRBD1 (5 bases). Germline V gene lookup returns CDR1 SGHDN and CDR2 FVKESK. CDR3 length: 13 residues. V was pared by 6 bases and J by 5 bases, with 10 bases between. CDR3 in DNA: TGTGCCAGCAGGGGGCTTGGGACCGGGGAGCTGTTTTTT. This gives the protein CASRGLGTGELFF.

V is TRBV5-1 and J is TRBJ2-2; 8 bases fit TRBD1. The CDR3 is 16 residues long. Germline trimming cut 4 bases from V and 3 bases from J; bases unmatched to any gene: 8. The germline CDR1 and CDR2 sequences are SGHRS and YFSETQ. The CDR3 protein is CASSMLGGQDTGELFF. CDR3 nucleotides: TGCGCCAGCAGCATGCTGGGGGGACAGGACACCGGGGAGCTGTTTTTT.

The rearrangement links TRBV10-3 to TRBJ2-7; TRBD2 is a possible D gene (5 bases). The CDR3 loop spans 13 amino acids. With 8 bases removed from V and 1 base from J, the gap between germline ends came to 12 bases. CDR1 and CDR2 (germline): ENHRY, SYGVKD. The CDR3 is CAIRATGSYEQYF. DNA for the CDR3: TGTGCCATCCGGGCGACGGGATCCTACGAGCAGTACTTC.